This T cell receptor beta chain originates from a study of T cells after somatic rescue of genetic block. The method was immunoSEQ multiplex PCR; TCRdb's version includes in-frame clones alone and lacks a portion of them. The sample lists about 120,000 clones, about 89% occurring once. V was clipped by 5 bases and J by 1 base, with 8 bases between them. Germline V gene sequence: CDR1 SGHTA, CDR2 FQGTGA. The CDR3 spans 13 residues. The sequenced material came from peripheral blood mononuclear cells (PBMCs). V and J are TRBV7-3 and TRBJ1-1; D remains ambiguous. This clonotype was sampled from a woman aged 18-29 years. In nucleotides, the CDR3 is TGTGCCAGCAGCCCGGGTTCGAACACTGAAGCTTTCTTT. Residues: CASSPGSNTEAFF.